The source of this TCR beta chain is a study (dated by TCRdb to 2016 to 2017). Library preparation used RT-PCR. Sequencer: Illumina MiSeq. The raw public reads went through TCRdb reprocessing: fastp at Q25, MiXCR clone calling, in-frame beta chains kept. Each entry is one CDR3 protein sequence, shown with its most common DNA and genes. In this sample the table shows more than 550,000 distinct CDR3 sequences, 14% of which occur a single time. The ten largest make up roughly 3.6% of the sample. Turning to this clonotype: The antigen it binds to is not known. Base quality data are lacking; no much larger clone is found one base away.

CDR1 is given as SGHRS and CDR2 as YFSETQ, both from the germline V gene. V is cut back by 7 bases and J by 5 bases, with 7 bases in the junction unmatched. The CDR3 covers 13 residues, taking in both the cysteine and the phenylalanine. The retained sequence is limited to the CDR3, 39 bases, with the frame set at the first base. The clonotype was recovered from a female donor in good health, serving as a healthy control. The chain links TRBV5-1 with TRBJ2-7, and 9 bases in between align with TRBD1. Source material: memory CD4+ T cells from blood. The DNA is as follows: TGCGCCAGCCGGGGACAGGGAATCGACGAGCAGTACTTC. It is translated as CASRGQGIDEQYF.